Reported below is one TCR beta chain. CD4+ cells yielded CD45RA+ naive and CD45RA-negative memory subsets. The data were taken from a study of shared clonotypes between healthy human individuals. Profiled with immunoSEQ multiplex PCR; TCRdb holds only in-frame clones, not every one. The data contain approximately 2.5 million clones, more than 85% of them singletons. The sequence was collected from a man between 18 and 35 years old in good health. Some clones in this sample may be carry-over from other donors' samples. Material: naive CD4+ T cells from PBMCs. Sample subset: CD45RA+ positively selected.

DNA for the CDR3: TGTGCCAGCAGCCTAGGCGGTTTTTTGAACACCGGGGAGCTGTTTTTT. Translation: CASSLGGFLNTGELFF. The chain joins TRBV11-3 to TRBJ2-2; no firm D call. The CDR3 totals 16 residues. Germline V gene lookup returns CDR1 SGHNT and CDR2 YENEEA. The V end was cut by 5 bases, the J end by 1 base, with 14 bases between.